This paragraph covers one T cell receptor beta chain sequence. The sample originates from a study of T cell changes during pregnancy in multiple sclerosis. Only in-frame clones appear in the TCRdb table, and some are missing; sequencing was by immunoSEQ multiplex PCR. The sample holds fewer than 140,000 clones, 85% to 95% seen once. The V segment lost 6 bases and the J segment 1 base; nucleotides outside the gene matches: 11. The CDR3 consists of 16 residues. Germline CDR1 SQVTM, CDR2 ANQGSEA. The sequence came from a female donor with multiple sclerosis, enrolled in a pregnancy study. Here the sequenced sample was peripheral blood, taken after pregnancy. The chain uses TRBV29-1 and TRBJ2-2, with 7 bases that match TRBD1. The CDR3 region has the DNA TGCAGCGTGTTGAAAGCGAGACAGGGGAACACCGGGGAGCTGTTTTTT. Its protein is CSVLKARQGNTGELFF.